This is a list of T cell receptor beta chains from one sample in a study of T cells after yellow fever vaccination. A single record per CDR3 protein comes from TCRdb applying MiXCR to the 5' RACE reads. The sample holds roughly 160,000 distinct CDR3 sequences, over 7% seen once. Sequenced material: CD8+ T cells sorted from PBMCs, taken 45 days after the yellow fever booster vaccination. Receptors were obtained from a man aged 18 to 35 who received the YFV17D yellow fever vaccine. Each CDR3 is given with its conserved first and last residue. A D gene is named only where the DNA matches it firmly. Clone size is given for some rows only: seen once, a few or many times, or a class if the clone is expanded.

d_call: TRBD1
v_call: TRBV19
j_call: TRBJ1-5
clone_size: .
cdr3_aa: CASSMGTGVQPQHF

d_call: TRBD2
v_call: TRBV7-2
j_call: TRBJ2-3
clone_size: many
cdr3_aa: CASSSSSGAEYF

d_call: TRBD2
v_call: TRBV7-2
j_call: TRBJ2-7
clone_size: .
cdr3_aa: CASSLSGGNYEQYF

d_call: TRBD1
v_call: TRBV6-1
j_call: TRBJ2-7
clone_size: .
cdr3_aa: CASSAAGTGPYEQYF

d_call: .
v_call: TRBV10-3
j_call: TRBJ2-1
clone_size: .
cdr3_aa: CAISASGLWPYNEQFF

d_call: .
v_call: TRBV5-1
j_call: TRBJ1-2
clone_size: many
cdr3_aa: CAPLRWNYGYTF

d_call: TRBD1
v_call: TRBV4-2
j_call: TRBJ1-1
clone_size: .
cdr3_aa: CASSPGQENTEAFF

d_call: .
v_call: TRBV13
j_call: TRBJ2-2
clone_size: many
cdr3_aa: CASRVFNTGELFF

d_call: TRBD1
v_call: TRBV7-9
j_call: TRBJ1-2
clone_size: .
cdr3_aa: CASSFGTGLYGYTF

d_call: .
v_call: TRBV29-1
j_call: TRBJ2-2
clone_size: many
cdr3_aa: CSVGLANTGELFF

d_call: TRBD1
v_call: TRBV9
j_call: TRBJ1-4
clone_size: .
cdr3_aa: CASSVGRDREEKLFF

d_call: .
v_call: TRBV7-6
j_call: TRBJ2-7
clone_size: .
cdr3_aa: CASSSGSKGTSYEQYF